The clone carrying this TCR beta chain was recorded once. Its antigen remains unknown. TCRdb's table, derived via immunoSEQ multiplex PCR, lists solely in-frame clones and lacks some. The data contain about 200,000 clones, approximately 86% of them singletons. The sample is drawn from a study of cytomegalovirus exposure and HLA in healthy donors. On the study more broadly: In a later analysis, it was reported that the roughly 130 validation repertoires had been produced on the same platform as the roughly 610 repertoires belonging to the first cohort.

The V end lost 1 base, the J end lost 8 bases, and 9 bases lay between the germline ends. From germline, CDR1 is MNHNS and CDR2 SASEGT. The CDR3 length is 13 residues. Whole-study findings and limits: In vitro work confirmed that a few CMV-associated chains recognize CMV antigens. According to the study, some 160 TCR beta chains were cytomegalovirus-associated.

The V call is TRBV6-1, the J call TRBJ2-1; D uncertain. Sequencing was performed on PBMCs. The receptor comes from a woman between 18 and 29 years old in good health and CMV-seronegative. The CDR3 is CASSEVESDEQFF. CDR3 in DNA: TGTGCCAGCAGTGAAGTCGAGAGCGATGAGCAGTTCTTC.